The present entry profiles one T cell receptor beta chain with its context. Its antigen is not identified. The data belong to a study of PD-1 blockade in classical Hodgkin lymphoma. General observations from the study: Among the patients, those starting nivolumab under 1 year after ASCT were excluded.

Germline V gene lookup returns CDR1 ENHRY and CDR2 SYGVKD. CDR3 length: 15 amino acids. V was pared by 7 bases and J by 8 bases, with 16 bases of the junction left unmatched. Specified time point: cycle 4 day 1 (C4D1), after less than seven weeks of nivolumab. Relapses following autologous stem cell transplantation were seen in all patients, with brentuximab vedotin exposure varying. Repertoires were generated with immunoSEQ multiplex PCR, while TCRdb's copy carries only in-frame clones and drops some. The sample yields about 93,000 clones, around 80% seen once. This receptor was obtained from a human donor with classical Hodgkin lymphoma. The sequencing used peripheral blood mononuclear cells (PBMCs), collected before the fourth cycle of nivolumab. J is TRBJ1-2 and V is TRBV10-3; 7 bases line up with TRBD1. The CDR3 coding sequence is TGTGCCATCAACGGACAGGATCTAAACCCCACGGGCTACACCTTC. Amino acid sequence: CAINGQDLNPTGYTF.